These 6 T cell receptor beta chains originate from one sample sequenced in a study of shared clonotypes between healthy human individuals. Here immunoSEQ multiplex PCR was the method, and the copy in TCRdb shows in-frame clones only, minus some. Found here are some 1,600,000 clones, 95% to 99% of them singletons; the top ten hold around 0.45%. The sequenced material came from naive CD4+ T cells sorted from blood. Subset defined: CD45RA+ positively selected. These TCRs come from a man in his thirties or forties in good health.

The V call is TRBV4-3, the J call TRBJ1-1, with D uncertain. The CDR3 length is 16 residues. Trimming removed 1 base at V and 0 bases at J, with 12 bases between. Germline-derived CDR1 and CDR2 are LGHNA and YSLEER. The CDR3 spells CASSQGLSAVNTEAFF. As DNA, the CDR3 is TGCGCCAGCAGCCAAGGGTTGTCCGCAGTGAACACTGAAGCTTTCTTT.

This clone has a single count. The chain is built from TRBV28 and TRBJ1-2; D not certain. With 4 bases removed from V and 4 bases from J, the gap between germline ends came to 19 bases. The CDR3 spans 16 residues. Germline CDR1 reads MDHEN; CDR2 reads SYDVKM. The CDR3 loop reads CASSSGFADSLYGYTF. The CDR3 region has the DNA TGTGCCAGCAGTTCGGGGTTCGCCGATAGTCTCTATGGCTACACCTTC.

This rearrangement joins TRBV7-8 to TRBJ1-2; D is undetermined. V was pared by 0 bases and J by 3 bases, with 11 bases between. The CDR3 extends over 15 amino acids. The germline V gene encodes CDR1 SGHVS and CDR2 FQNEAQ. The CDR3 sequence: CASSLARTAYYGYTF. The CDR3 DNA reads TGTGCCAGCAGCTTAGCTCGAACAGCGTACTATGGCTACACCTTC.

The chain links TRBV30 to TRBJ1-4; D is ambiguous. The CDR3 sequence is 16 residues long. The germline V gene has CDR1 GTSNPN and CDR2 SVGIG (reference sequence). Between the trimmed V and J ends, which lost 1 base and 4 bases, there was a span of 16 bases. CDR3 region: CAWSADPIVINEKLFF. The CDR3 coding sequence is TGTGCCTGGAGTGCGGATCCCATCGTTATTAATGAAAAACTGTTTTTT.

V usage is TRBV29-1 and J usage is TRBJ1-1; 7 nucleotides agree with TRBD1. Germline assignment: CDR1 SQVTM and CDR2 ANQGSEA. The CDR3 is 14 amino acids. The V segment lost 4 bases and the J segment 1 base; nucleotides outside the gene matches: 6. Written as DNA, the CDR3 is TGCAGCGTTGTAAGACAGGGCGGGAACACTGAAGCTTTCTTT. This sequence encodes CSVVRQGGNTEAFF.

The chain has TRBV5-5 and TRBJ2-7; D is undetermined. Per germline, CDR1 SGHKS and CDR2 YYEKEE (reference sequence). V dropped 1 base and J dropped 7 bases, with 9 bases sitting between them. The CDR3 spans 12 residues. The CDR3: CASSLIVEEQYF. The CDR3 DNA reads TGTGCCAGCAGCTTGATTGTGGAGGAGCAGTACTTC.